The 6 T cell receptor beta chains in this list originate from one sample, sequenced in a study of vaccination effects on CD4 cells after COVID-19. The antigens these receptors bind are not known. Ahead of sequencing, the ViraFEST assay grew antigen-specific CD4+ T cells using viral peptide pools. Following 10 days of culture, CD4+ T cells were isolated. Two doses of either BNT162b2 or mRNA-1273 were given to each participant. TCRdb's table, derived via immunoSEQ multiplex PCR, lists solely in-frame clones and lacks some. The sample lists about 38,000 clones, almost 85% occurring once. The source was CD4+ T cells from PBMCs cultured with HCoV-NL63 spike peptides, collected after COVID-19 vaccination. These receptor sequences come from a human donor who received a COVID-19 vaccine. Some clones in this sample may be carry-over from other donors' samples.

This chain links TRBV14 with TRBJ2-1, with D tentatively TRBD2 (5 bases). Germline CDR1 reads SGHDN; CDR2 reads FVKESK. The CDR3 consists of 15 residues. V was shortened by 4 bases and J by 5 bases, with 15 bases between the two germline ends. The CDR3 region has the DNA TGTGCCAGCAGCCCCGGACTGACCCTCGACAATGAGCAGTTCTTC. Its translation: CASSPGLTLDNEQFF.

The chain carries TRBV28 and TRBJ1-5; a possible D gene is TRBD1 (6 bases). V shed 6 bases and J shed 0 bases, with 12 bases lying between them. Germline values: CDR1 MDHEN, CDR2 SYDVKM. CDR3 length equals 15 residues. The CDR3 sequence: CASRGSGDSNQPQHF. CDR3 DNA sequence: TGTGCCAGCAGGGGTTCAGGGGATAGCAATCAGCCCCAGCATTTT.

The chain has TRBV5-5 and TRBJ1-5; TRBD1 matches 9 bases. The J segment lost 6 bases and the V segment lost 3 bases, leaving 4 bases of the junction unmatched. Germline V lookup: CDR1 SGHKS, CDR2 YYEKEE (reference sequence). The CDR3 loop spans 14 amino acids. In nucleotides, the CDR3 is TGTGCCAGCAGCTCGGGACAGGGATTTCAGCCCCAGCATTTT. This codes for CASSSGQGFQPQHF.

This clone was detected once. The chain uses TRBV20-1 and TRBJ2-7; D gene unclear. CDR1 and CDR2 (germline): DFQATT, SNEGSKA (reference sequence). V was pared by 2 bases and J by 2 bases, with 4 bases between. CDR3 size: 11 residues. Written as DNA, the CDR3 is TGCAGTGCTAGATCTGCCTACGAGCAGTACGTC. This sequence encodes CSARSAYEQYV.

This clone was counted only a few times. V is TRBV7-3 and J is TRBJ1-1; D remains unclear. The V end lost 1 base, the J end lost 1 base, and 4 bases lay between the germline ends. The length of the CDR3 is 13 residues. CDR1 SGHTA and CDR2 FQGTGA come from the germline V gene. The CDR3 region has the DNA TGTGCCAGCAGCTTAAATGGGAACACTGAAGCTTTCTTT. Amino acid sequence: CASSLNGNTEAFF.

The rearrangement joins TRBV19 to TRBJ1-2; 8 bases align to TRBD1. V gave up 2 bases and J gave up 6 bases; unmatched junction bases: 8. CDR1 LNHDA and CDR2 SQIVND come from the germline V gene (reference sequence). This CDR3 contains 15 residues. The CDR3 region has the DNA TGTGCCAGTAGTATAAGGGGACAGGTGTTTGATGGCTACACCTTC. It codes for CASSIRGQVFDGYTF.